Below, 26 T cell receptor beta chains from the same sample are listed, as sequenced in a study of T cells in Graves' hyperthyroidism and ophthalmopathy. Amplified regions were TCR beta CDR3 sequences from RNA transcripts. Researchers ran a first-round RT-PCR on the TCR CDR3 using the HTBI primer set. One entry per CDR3 protein, called by TCRdb with MiXCR from the multiplex PCR reads. The repertoire holds about half a million distinct CDR3 sequences, with roughly 21% as singletons. Sequences were obtained from blood. These receptors all stem from a man aged 40-49 years with Graves' ophthalmopathy.

This clonotype was picked up a small number of times. The chain has TRBV28 and TRBJ2-6, with D uncertain. Looked up from germline, CDR1 is MDHEN and CDR2 is SYDVKM. The CDR3 loop spans 13 amino acids. Trimming took 6 bases from V and 2 from J, leaving 5 bases between them. CDR3 sequence: CASRLTGANVLTF. CDR3 coding DNA: TGTGCCAGCAGGCTCACTGGGGCCAACGTCCTGACTTTC.

At least ten counts were recorded for this clonotype. The genes are TRBV12-3 or TRBV12-4 and TRBJ2-1; D unclear. The ends were cut back, 6 bases at V and 6 bases at J, with 15 bases in the middle. The CDR3 totals 14 residues. CDR3 loop: CASSAIGNPNEQFF. CDR3 DNA: TGTGCCAGCAGCGCCATTGGGAACCCCAATGAGCAGTTCTTC.

V gene TRBV7-9 combines with J gene TRBJ1-3; D ambiguous. This CDR3 contains 14 residues. Germline V gives CDR1 SEHNR, CDR2 FQNEAQ (reference sequence). Deletions cut 1 base from V and 6 bases from J, with 10 bases between. The CDR3 loop is CASSLDNGSNTIYF. As DNA, the CDR3 is TGTGCCAGCAGCTTAGATAATGGGTCAAACACCATATATTTT.

This clonotype was seen a few times. The chain uses TRBV4-2 and TRBJ1-1; D unclear. The length of the CDR3 is 15 residues. Germline V gene data show CDR1 as LGHNA and CDR2 as YNFKEQ. The V end was cut by 0 bases, the J end by 4 bases, with 12 bases between. DNA for the CDR3: TGTGCCAGCAGCCAAGAAGGACTGGACCGCACTGAAGCTTTCTTT. This sequence encodes CASSQEGLDRTEAFF.

This clonotype showed up many times. The J gene is TRBJ2-1, the V gene TRBV7-2; tentative D call: TRBD2 (6 bases). Trimming took off 1 base at V and 11 bases at J, with 15 bases between the two ends. Germline lookup yields CDR1 SGHTA and CDR2 FQGNSA. This CDR3 has 14 amino acids. This CDR3 reads CASSLVNLAQQQFF. The DNA of the CDR3 is TGTGCCAGCAGCTTAGTGAATCTAGCGCAACAGCAGTTCTTC.

The rearrangement joins TRBV6-5 to TRBJ2-2, with TRBD1 matching over 9 bases. This CDR3 contains 18 residues. J was trimmed by 1 base and V by 0 bases; bases with no gene match: 6. Germline V gene data show CDR1 as MNHEY and CDR2 as SVGAGI. The CDR3 DNA sequence: TGTGCCAGCAGTTACTCGATGGGGGGACAGGGGAACACCGGGGAGCTGTTTTTT. Translating it yields CASSYSMGGQGNTGELFF.

A few counts support this clonotype. J is TRBJ2-1 and V is TRBV19; the D gene is possibly TRBD2 (6 bases). The germline V and J ends were trimmed by 3 bases and 8 bases, with 14 bases remaining between them. The CDR3 sequence is 14 residues long. CDR1 is LNHDA, CDR2 SQIVND, per germline (reference sequence). CDR3 sequence reads: CASSIVGAGDEQFF. In DNA form, the CDR3 reads TGTGCCAGTAGTATTGTGGGAGCGGGCGATGAGCAGTTCTTC. The variable domain in full, with the rest retrieved from reference TRBV19 and TRBJ2-1, is DGGITQSPKYLFRKEGQNVTLSCEQNLNHDAMYWYRQDPGQGLRLIYYSQIVNDFQKGDIAEGYSVSREKKESFPLTVTSAQKNPTAFYLCASSIVGAGDEQFFGPGTRLTVL.

V and J are TRBV5-6 and TRBJ2-7; TRBD2 matches 7 bases. The CDR3 has 15 residues. Germline V gene data show CDR1 as SGHDT and CDR2 as YYEEEE. Losses at the gene ends were 3 bases for V and 2 bases for J; bases not matched to a gene: 8. CDR3 nucleotides: TGTGCCAGCAGCTGGCCGTTGCTAGCGGCCTACGAGCAGTACTTC. Protein sequence: CASSWPLLAAYEQYF.

The chain joins TRBV11-1 to TRBJ2-7, with D possibly TRBD2 on 5 matching bases. The V gene's germline CDR1 is SGHAT and CDR2 FQDESV (reference sequence). Trimming removed 4 bases from V and 2 bases from J, with 15 bases in between. CDR3 length: 15 residues. The CDR3 DNA reads as TGTGCCAGCAGCTGGGCGGGCCTACGCCCCTACGAGCAGTACTTC. This gives the protein CASSWAGLRPYEQYF.

In this sample, this clonotype turned up many times. The rearrangement uses TRBV11-2 and TRBJ2-7; 8 nucleotides line up with TRBD1. Unmatched junction bases numbered 10, after V lost 11 bases and J lost 4 bases. Germline CDR1 SGHAT, CDR2 FQNNGV. The CDR3 is made up of 13 amino acids. CDR3 protein: CAVRQGARYEQYF. CDR3 DNA: TGTGCCGTCAGGCAGGGGGCAAGGTACGAGCAGTACTTC.

A single count supports this clonotype. The genes are TRBV27 and TRBJ2-3; 7 positions agree with TRBD1. CDR1 is MNHEY, CDR2 SMNVEV, per germline (reference sequence). Trimming took 5 bases from V and 1 from J; bases not matched to a gene: 6. The CDR3 is 15 residues long. CDR3 in DNA: TGTGCCAGCAGTGAGGGGGCGCTTGGCACAGATACGCAGTATTTT. Its protein is CASSEGALGTDTQYF.

This clonotype was counted many times. The chain links TRBV7-3 to TRBJ2-2, with a tentative D call TRBD1 (6 bases). Trimming pared 5 bases from V and 5 bases from J, leaving 15 bases between. Germline assignment: CDR1 SGHTA and CDR2 FQGTGA. The CDR3 has 15 amino acids. CDR3 DNA: TGTGCCAGCAGCACACAGGGAGTTACTACCGGGGAGCTGTTTTTT. This codes for CASSTQGVTTGELFF.

This chain uses TRBV18 with TRBJ1-4; maybe TRBD1 (6 bases). Trimming cost V 6 bases and J 4 bases, with 18 bases left between them. Germline V gives CDR1 KGHSH, CDR2 LQKENI. This CDR3 region has 16 residues. CDR3 in DNA: TGTGCCAGCTCCCTGCAGCAGGGGCACGGTAATGAAAAACTGTTTTTT. It specifies CASSLQQGHGNEKLFF. The full variable domain, with the rest looked up from reference TRBV18 and TRBJ1-4, is NAGVMQNPRHLVRRRGQEARLRCSPMKGHSHVYWYRQLPEEGLKFMVYLQKENIIDESGMPKERFSAEFPKEGPSILRIQQVVRGDSAAYFCASSLQQGHGNEKLFFGSGTQLSVL.

There are a few counts of this clonotype. The J gene is TRBJ2-1, the V gene TRBV3-1; TRBD2 is a possible D gene (5 bases). Trimming shortened V by 1 base and J by 7 bases, and 8 bases separated the two germline ends. CDR3 size: 13 residues. Germline V gene data show CDR1 as LGHDT and CDR2 as YNNKEL (reference sequence). This CDR3 reads CASSQVSGNEQFF. In DNA, the CDR3 is TGTGCCAGCAGCCAAGTTTCGGGGAATGAGCAGTTCTTC.

About this clonotype itself: Just one base apart from a much larger clone, this may be a read error. This sequence joins TRBV7-9 and TRBJ2-1, with D perhaps matching TRBD2 (6 bases). CDR3 size: 13 residues. From germline, CDR1 is SEHNR and CDR2 FQNEAQ (reference sequence). The DNA for the CDR3 is TGTGCTAGCGGCTTAGCCCCTCTTAGGGAGCAGTTCTTC. Its translation: CASGLAPLREQFF. The variable domain in full, completed from reference TRBV7-9 and TRBJ2-1, reads DTGVSQNPRHKITKRGQNVTFRCDPISEHNRLYWYRQTLGQGPEFLTYFQNEAQLEKSRLLSDRFSAERPKGSFSTLEIQRTEQGDSAMYLCASGLAPLREQFFGPGTRLTVL.

This clonotype has more than one count but fewer than ten. The chain carries TRBV19 and TRBJ1-5, with D possibly matching TRBD1 (5 bases). Germline V gene data show CDR1 as LNHDA and CDR2 as SQIVND (reference sequence). V gave up 1 base and J gave up 7 bases, with 11 bases separating them. This CDR3 has 14 amino acids. The CDR3 DNA follows: TGTGCCAGTAGTATAGCAGGGATCGGACAGCCCCAGCATTTT. Amino acids: CASSIAGIGQPQHF.

This clonotype was observed many times. The V gene is TRBV28, the J gene TRBJ2-7; D unresolved. This CDR3 is 13 amino acids long. The germline V gene encodes CDR1 MDHEN and CDR2 SYDVKM. V was shortened by 3 bases and J by 2 bases, with 8 bases between the two germline ends. The CDR3 spells CASSLNSPYEQYF. The CDR3 nucleotides read TGTGCCAGCAGTTTGAACAGCCCCTACGAGCAGTACTTC.

The rearrangement links TRBV20-1 to TRBJ1-1, with TRBD1 matching 10 bases. The CDR3 sequence is 15 residues long. The germline gives CDR1 DFQATT, CDR2 SNEGSKA (reference sequence). V lost 5 bases to trimming and J lost 14 bases; unmatched junction nucleotides: 20. The CDR3 coding sequence is TGCAGTGCTCAACCAAGAGGACAGGGGGGGAAACCTGGATTCTTT. Translation: CSAQPRGQGGKPGFF.

This clonotype was seen repeatedly, ten times or more. The J gene is TRBJ2-7, the V gene TRBV2, with D perhaps TRBD1 (5 bases). The CDR3 has 12 residues. With 7 bases removed from V and 3 bases from J, the gap between germline ends came to 10 bases. CDR1 and CDR2 from the germline V gene are SNHLY and FYNNEI. CDR3 DNA sequence: TGTGCCAGCATGCGGCAGGGCTACGAGCAGTACTTC. It translates to CASMRQGYEQYF.

There are many counts of this clonotype. The chain employs TRBV2 and TRBJ2-2; a weak D match, TRBD2 (5 bases). The germline CDR1 and CDR2 sequences are SNHLY and FYNNEI. Trimming removed 2 bases from V and 5 bases from J, with 6 bases in between. The CDR3 has 13 amino acids. The CDR3 sequence is CASSETGTGELFF. CDR3 nucleotides: TGTGCCAGCAGTGAAACGGGGACCGGGGAGCTGTTTTTT. The variable domain in full, with the rest retrieved from reference TRBV2 and TRBJ2-2, is EPEVTQTPSHQVTQMGQEVILRCVPISNHLYFYWYRQILGQKVEFLVSFYNNEISEKSEIFDDQFSVERPDGSNFTLKIRSTKLEDSAMYFCASSETGTGELFFGEGSRLTVL.

In its sample, this clonotype was seen many times. Here the CDR3 reads CASSAAGLAGGGEDTQYF. The CDR3 coding sequence is TGTGCCAGCAGCGCCGCGGGACTAGCGGGAGGTGGAGAAGATACGCAGTATTTT. The chain is built from TRBV11-2 and TRBJ2-3, with TRBD2 matching 15 bases. The CDR3 has 18 residues. With V trimmed by 5 bases and J by 5 bases, 11 bases remained unmatched. Germline V gene data show CDR1 as SGHAT and CDR2 as FQNNGV.

The chain links TRBV3-1 to TRBJ2-7; no firm D call. Germline-derived CDR1 and CDR2 are LGHDT and YNNKEL (reference sequence). The length of the CDR3 is 13 residues. Between the trimmed V and J ends, which lost 7 bases and 2 bases, there was a span of 12 bases. The CDR3 sequence: CASTKGQTYEQYF. The CDR3 region has the DNA TGTGCCAGCACTAAGGGCCAGACCTACGAGCAGTACTTC.

This clonotype appeared a few times. The CDR3 bases are TGTGCCAGCGGCCGGGAGTCTACTCCCTCTGGGGCCAACGTCCTGACTTTC. This codes for CASGRESTPSGANVLTF. The rearrangement joins TRBV2 to TRBJ2-6, with D maybe TRBD2 (6 bases). CDR3 size: 17 residues. The germline CDR1 and CDR2 sequences are SNHLY and FYNNEI. V lost 8 bases and J lost 0, with 17 bases in between.

In this sample, this clonotype turned up many times. The V gene is TRBV3-1, the J gene TRBJ2-3, with a weak D call TRBD2 (7 bases). Deletions cut 5 bases from V and 3 bases from J, with 15 bases between. CDR1 LGHDT and CDR2 YNNKEL come from the germline V gene (reference sequence). The CDR3 runs to 15 residues. Here the CDR3 DNA reads TGTGCCAGCAGCTTTCGCGGGGGCGGTACAGATACGCAGTATTTT. It specifies CASSFRGGGTDTQYF.

The rearrangement links TRBV9 to TRBJ2-3, with TRBD2 as a possible D gene (6 bases). V lost 0 bases and J lost 4, with 9 bases in between. Per germline, CDR1 SGDLS and CDR2 YYNGEE. CDR3 length equals 14 residues. The CDR3 nucleotides are TGTGCCAGCAGCGTAGACGGGAGCCCAGATACGCAGTATTTT. It yields the protein CASSVDGSPDTQYF. The full variable domain, completed using reference TRBV9 and TRBJ2-3, is DSGVTQTPKHLITATGQRVTLRCSPRSGDLSVYWYQQSLDQGLQFLIQYYNGEERAKGNILERFSAQQFPDLHSELNLSSLELGDSALYFCASSVDGSPDTQYFGPGTRLTVL.

The chain recombines TRBV12-3 or TRBV12-4 with TRBJ1-4; a weak D match, TRBD1 (5 bases). The CDR3 contains 15 residues. Trimming removed 7 bases at V and 5 bases at J, with 17 bases between. CDR3 residues: CASKFRDRRNEKLFF. The CDR3 DNA is TGTGCCAGCAAGTTCAGAGACAGACGAAATGAAAAACTGTTTTTT.